This T cell receptor (beta chain) was obtained from a study of T cells in Graves' hyperthyroidism and ophthalmopathy. The PBMCs were taken from over 9.5 ml of fresh peripheral blood. This clonotype was seen many times. The target antigen is unknown. General study results and limits: Ophthalmopathy could be told apart from stable hyperthyroidism with a 13 V-J model.

The source material, RNA transcripts, was used to amplify TCR beta CDR3 regions. A first-round RT-PCR of the TCR CDR3 used the HTBI primer set. TCRdb used MiXCR to reprocess the multiplex PCR reads, holding one entry per CDR3 protein. The sample contains 530,000 or so distinct CDR3 sequences, approximately 24% of which appear only once. This CDR3 comprises 14 residues. The germline V gene has CDR1 GTSNPN and CDR2 SVGIG (reference sequence). V gave up 0 bases and J gave up 4 bases, with 12 bases separating them. The sample comprised blood. This sequence was found in a woman in her twenties or thirties with Graves' ophthalmopathy. The V call is TRBV30, the J call TRBJ2-5; a possible D gene is TRBD2 (6 bases). CDR3 sequence reads: CAWSVRGYAETQYF. Here the CDR3 DNA reads TGTGCCTGGAGTGTACGGGGGTATGCAGAGACCCAGTACTTC.